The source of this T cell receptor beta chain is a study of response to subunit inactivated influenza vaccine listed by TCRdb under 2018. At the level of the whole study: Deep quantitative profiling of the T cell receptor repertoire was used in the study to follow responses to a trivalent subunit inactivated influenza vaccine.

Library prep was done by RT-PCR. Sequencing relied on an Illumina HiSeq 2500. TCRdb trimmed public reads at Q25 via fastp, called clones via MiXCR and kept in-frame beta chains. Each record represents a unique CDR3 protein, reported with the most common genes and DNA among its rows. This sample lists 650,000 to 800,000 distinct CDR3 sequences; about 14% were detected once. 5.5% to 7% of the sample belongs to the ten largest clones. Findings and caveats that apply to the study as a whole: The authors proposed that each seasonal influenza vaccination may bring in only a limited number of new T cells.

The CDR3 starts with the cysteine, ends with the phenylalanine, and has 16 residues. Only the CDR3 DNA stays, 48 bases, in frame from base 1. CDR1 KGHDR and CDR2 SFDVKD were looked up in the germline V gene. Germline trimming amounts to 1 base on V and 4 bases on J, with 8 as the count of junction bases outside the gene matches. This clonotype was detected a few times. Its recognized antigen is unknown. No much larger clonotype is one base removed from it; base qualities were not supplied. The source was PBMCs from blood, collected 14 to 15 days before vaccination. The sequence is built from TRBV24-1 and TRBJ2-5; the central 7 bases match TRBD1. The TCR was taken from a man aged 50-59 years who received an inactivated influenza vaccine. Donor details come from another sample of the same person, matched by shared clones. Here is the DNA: TGTGCCACCAGTGATTTAGGGTCAGGGGGTGGAGAGACCCAGTACTTC. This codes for CATSDLGSGGGETQYF.